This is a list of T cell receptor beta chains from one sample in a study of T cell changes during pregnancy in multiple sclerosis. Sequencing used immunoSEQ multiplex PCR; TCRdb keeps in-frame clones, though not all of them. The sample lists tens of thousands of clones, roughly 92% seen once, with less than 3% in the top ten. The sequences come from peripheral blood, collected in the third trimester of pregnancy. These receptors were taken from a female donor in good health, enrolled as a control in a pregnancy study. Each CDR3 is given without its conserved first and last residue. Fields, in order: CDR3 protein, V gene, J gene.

cdr3_aa: ASSEAAGGPDEQY; v_call: TRBV6-1; j_call: TRBJ2-7
cdr3_aa: SVDIGSGFTDTQY; v_call: TRBV29-1; j_call: TRBJ2-3
cdr3_aa: ASSEADGQGYQPQH; v_call: TRBV6-1; j_call: TRBJ1-5
cdr3_aa: ASTRGRDQQF; v_call: TRBV28; j_call: TRBJ2-1
cdr3_aa: ASSLTSGLNEQF; v_call: TRBV11-3; j_call: TRBJ2-1
cdr3_aa: ASSYPQGGGTYEQY; v_call: TRBV6-5; j_call: TRBJ2-7
cdr3_aa: ASSFSGSGNTIY; v_call: TRBV13; j_call: TRBJ1-3
cdr3_aa: ASSRTLAGEINGTQY; v_call: TRBV27; j_call: TRBJ2-5
cdr3_aa: ASSSTSGSEQY; v_call: TRBV14; j_call: TRBJ2-7
cdr3_aa: ATSRAQGSYEQY; v_call: TRBV15; j_call: TRBJ2-7
cdr3_aa: ASSVELGNQPQH; v_call: TRBV2; j_call: TRBJ1-5
cdr3_aa: ASSLMASGTDTQY; v_call: TRBV7-3; j_call: TRBJ2-3
cdr3_aa: ASGPQGTSYEQY; v_call: TRBV27; j_call: TRBJ2-7
cdr3_aa: ASSLSGYEQY; v_call: TRBV27; j_call: TRBJ2-7
cdr3_aa: ASTQTRGRGEKLF; v_call: TRBV28; j_call: TRBJ1-4
cdr3_aa: ASSWGLTQETQY; v_call: TRBV5-6; j_call: TRBJ2-5
cdr3_aa: ASSPMREGFDTQY; v_call: TRBV9; j_call: TRBJ2-3
cdr3_aa: ASSQAQGSYGYT; v_call: TRBV4-1; j_call: TRBJ1-2
cdr3_aa: ASETGGAPETQY; v_call: TRBV28; j_call: TRBJ2-5
cdr3_aa: ASSPPFSGTGELF; v_call: TRBV7-9; j_call: TRBJ2-2
cdr3_aa: ASSLDRYSNQPQH; v_call: TRBV2; j_call: TRBJ1-5
cdr3_aa: ASRITGPNTEAF; v_call: TRBV25-1; j_call: TRBJ1-1
cdr3_aa: ASSLPGYNSPLH; v_call: TRBV28; j_call: TRBJ1-6
cdr3_aa: ASSLDGSTDTQY; v_call: TRBV7-2; j_call: TRBJ2-3